A single sample is the source of the 16 T cell receptor beta chains below, sequenced in a study of CD8+ T cells in alopecia areata. RNA was extracted and reverse transcribed into cDNA as the sequencing template. Sequenced by immunoSEQ multiplex PCR; TCRdb stores in-frame clones only, minus some. This table has 200,000 or so clones, about 62% appearing once. Treatment indicated: oral pan-JAK inhibitor, 5-10 mg twice daily. The sequencing here drew on CD4+ T cells sorted from blood, taken at week 24, from a patient treated with tofacitinib. The receptors shown here come from a human donor with alopecia areata.

This clone has more than one count but fewer than ten. V gene TRBV30 combines with J gene TRBJ1-4; D is unclear. The V end lost 3 bases, the J end lost 10 bases, and 18 bases lay between the germline ends. Germline V CDR1 and CDR2: GTSNPN, SVGIG (reference sequence). This CDR3 has 14 amino acids. The chain's CDR3 is CAWSPSSGPRKLFF. In DNA form, the CDR3 reads TGTGCCTGGAGCCCGAGTTCTGGACCCCGAAAACTGTTTTTT.

This sequence joins TRBV2 and TRBJ2-7; the D is unclear. The CDR3 sequence is 13 residues long. CDR1 SNHLY and CDR2 FYNNEI come from the germline V gene. V was pared by 2 bases and J by 5 bases, with 10 bases between. The CDR3 region is CASSEMGRNEQYF. The CDR3 region has the DNA TGTGCCAGCAGTGAAATGGGCAGGAACGAGCAGTACTTC.

This clone occurred a few times. This chain connects TRBV7-6 to TRBJ2-7, with D unresolved. V lost 3 bases and J 2 bases, leaving 8 bases between the germline ends. The CDR3 spans 13 residues. Germline assignment: CDR1 SGHVS and CDR2 FNYEAQ. In DNA form, the CDR3 reads TGTGCCAGCAGCTTCTCCACCACCTACGAGCAGTACTTC. As protein: CASSFSTTYEQYF.

This clone was seen only a few times. The chain uses TRBV4-1 and TRBJ2-1, with D perhaps TRBD2 (6 bases). The CDR3 loop spans 19 amino acids. Trimming shortened V by 0 bases and J by 0 bases, and 18 bases separated the two germline ends. Germline V lookup: CDR1 MGHRA, CDR2 YSYEKL. The CDR3 spells CASSQDQRPGAISYNEQFF. CDR3 sequence (DNA): TGCGCCAGCAGCCAAGATCAACGTCCGGGAGCTATCTCCTACAATGAGCAGTTCTTC.

V is TRBV28 and J is TRBJ1-1, with D unresolved. Trimming shortened V by 4 bases and J by 6 bases, and 6 bases separated the two germline ends. CDR1 is MDHEN and CDR2 is SYDVKM in the germline V gene. The CDR3 length is 11 residues. The CDR3 region is CASSSQPEAFF. CDR3 coding DNA: TGTGCCAGCAGTTCCCAGCCTGAAGCTTTCTTT.

V and J are TRBV7-9 and TRBJ2-5; a possible D gene is TRBD1 (5 bases). The V gene's germline CDR1 is SEHNR and CDR2 FQNEAQ (reference sequence). The CDR3 sequence is 13 residues long. V dropped 5 bases and J dropped 3 bases, with 10 bases sitting between them. The CDR3 DNA is TGTGCCAGCAGCGAGACAGATAAAGAGACCCAGTACTTC. Protein product: CASSETDKETQYF.

This rearrangement joins TRBV6-6 to TRBJ2-5, with 15 bases matching TRBD2. Trimming cost V 4 bases and J 4 bases; bases outside gene matches: 4. In germline, CDR1 is MNHNY, CDR2 SVGAGI (reference sequence). The CDR3 runs 16 residues. CDR3 coding DNA: TGTGCCAGCAGTTTAGGACTAGCGGGGGGGCCAGAGACCCAGTACTTC. Its translation is CASSLGLAGGPETQYF.

This chain connects TRBV27 to TRBJ2-3; no firm D call. V was trimmed by 4 bases and J by 7 bases, leaving 6 bases between them. Per germline, CDR1 MNHEY and CDR2 SMNVEV (reference sequence). This CDR3 has 11 amino acids. CDR3: CASSWVNTQYF. DNA for the CDR3: TGTGCCAGCAGTTGGGTAAATACGCAGTATTTT.

This clone was counted a few times. The gene calls are TRBV7-2 and TRBJ2-3; TRBD2 matches 7 bases. The CDR3 has 15 amino acids. V shed 6 bases and J 1 base; nucleotides not matched to a gene: 7. Per germline, CDR1 SGHTA and CDR2 FQGNSA. The CDR3 sequence: CASSPSGIRTDTQYF. The CDR3 nucleotides are TGTGCCAGCAGTCCCAGCGGGATCCGCACAGATACGCAGTATTTT.

The V and J genes are TRBV6-5 and TRBJ1-1; 10 nucleotides align to TRBD1. V lost 2 bases to trimming and J lost 5 bases; unmatched junction nucleotides: 2. CDR3 length: 14 residues. Germline CDR1 is MNHEY and CDR2 is SVGAGI. CDR3 sequence reads: CASSYGTGVTEAFF. In DNA form, the CDR3 reads TGTGCCAGCAGTTACGGGACAGGGGTTACTGAAGCTTTCTTT.

The rearrangement joins TRBV10-3 to TRBJ2-3, with a weak D call TRBD1 (5 bases). Germline CDR1 ENHRY, CDR2 SYGVKD. CDR3 size: 13 residues. V was clipped by 6 bases and J by 6 bases, with 13 bases between them. The CDR3 reads CAIRAGQVDTQYF. DNA of the CDR3: TGTGCCATCAGGGCCGGACAAGTCGATACGCAGTATTTT.

The chain combines TRBV7-6 with TRBJ2-7, with a possible D match to TRBD1 (7 bases). Trimming stripped 2 bases from V and 5 bases from J, with 16 bases between. The CDR3 spans 15 residues. Germline CDR1 is SGHVS and CDR2 is FNYEAQ. The CDR3 DNA reads as TGTGCCAGCAGCTTAAGGTCAGGGGGACTGAACGAGCAGTACTTC. Translation gives CASSLRSGGLNEQYF.

There are a few counts of this clone. This chain uses TRBV6-6 with TRBJ1-1; D uncertain. Trimming cost V 1 base and J 0 bases, with 6 bases left between them. The CDR3 runs 14 residues. Germline lookup yields CDR1 MNHNY and CDR2 SVGAGI (reference sequence). In DNA form, the CDR3 reads TGTGCCAGCAGTTACTGGAGGATGAACACTGAAGCTTTCTTT. It encodes CASSYWRMNTEAFF.

The chain employs TRBV30 and TRBJ2-7; TRBD2 aligns across 7 bases. This CDR3 has 13 amino acids. V was pared by 2 bases and J by 7 bases, with 8 bases of the junction left unmatched. The germline V gene encodes CDR1 GTSNPN and CDR2 SVGIG (reference sequence). CDR3 residues: CAWSSSGPGEQYF. CDR3 nucleotide sequence: TGTGCCTGGAGTTCTAGCGGACCAGGGGAGCAGTACTTC.

This clone showed up just a few times. The J gene is TRBJ1-1, the V gene TRBV6-6; 10 bases are shared with TRBD1. The ends lost 8 bases at V and 3 bases at J; junction bases unmatched: 0. This CDR3 is 12 amino acids long. Germline V CDR1 and CDR2: MNHNY, SVGAGI (reference sequence). The CDR3 loop reads CASGTGDTEAFF. In nucleotides, the CDR3 is TGTGCCAGCGGGACAGGGGACACTGAAGCTTTCTTT.

The chain has TRBV20-1 and TRBJ2-1; unclear D gene. Deletions cut 3 bases from V and 9 bases from J, with 9 bases between. The length of the CDR3 is 11 residues. Germline V gene data show CDR1 as DFQATT and CDR2 as SNEGSKA (reference sequence). The CDR3 DNA follows: TGCAGTGCTAGCGTACGTTCTGAGCAGTTCTTC. Translation gives CSASVRSEQFF.